One and the same sample provided the 26 T cell receptor beta chains below, sequenced in a study of T cells after yellow fever vaccination. TCRdb fed the 5' RACE reads into MiXCR, producing one record per CDR3 protein. Of approximately 160,000 distinct CDR3 sequences listed, about 6% were seen once; the top ten hold roughly 3%. The specimen comprised CD4+ T cells sorted from PBMCs, sampled on the day of the first yellow fever vaccination. The receptors shown here come from a man younger than 30 who received the YFV17D yellow fever vaccine.

In its sample, this clonotype was seen many times. The chain combines TRBV2 with TRBJ2-3, with no clear D. Germline CDR1 is SNHLY and CDR2 is FYNNEI. The V end lost 4 bases, the J end lost 5 bases, and 10 bases lay between the germline ends. There are 13 residues in the CDR3. CDR3: CASSVNEEDTQYF. In DNA form, the CDR3 reads TGTGCCAGCAGTGTTAATGAGGAAGATACGCAGTATTTT.

The sample holds many counts of this clonotype. This sequence joins TRBV12-3 or TRBV12-4 and TRBJ2-4, with D maybe TRBD1 (6 bases). This CDR3 has 14 residues. V was pared by 6 bases and J by 1 base, with 10 bases between. CDR3 loop: CASSSQGAKNIQYF. DNA for the CDR3: TGTGCCAGCAGCTCCCAGGGGGCCAAAAACATTCAGTACTTC.

The rearrangement links TRBV9 to TRBJ2-5; the D gene is possibly TRBD1 (6 bases). The CDR3 has 17 residues. The germline V and J ends were trimmed by 2 bases and 4 bases, with 21 bases remaining between them. Germline CDR1 and CDR2: SGDLS and YYNGEE. This CDR3 reads CASSVTSVGGIRETQYF. For the CDR3, the DNA is TGTGCCAGCAGCGTCACATCAGTAGGGGGAATTCGAGAGACCCAGTACTTC. The complete variable domain, with remaining parts taken from reference TRBV9 and TRBJ2-5, reads DSGVTQTPKHLITATGQRVTLRCSPRSGDLSVYWYQQSLDQGLQFLIQYYNGEERAKGNILERFSAQQFPDLHSELNLSSLELGDSALYFCASSVTSVGGIRETQYFGPGTRLLVL.

This clonotype has just a few counts. The V call is TRBV7-2, the J call TRBJ1-4; D is ambiguous. The CDR3 has 17 amino acids. Between the trimmed V and J ends, which lost 0 bases and 0 bases, there was a span of 11 bases. CDR1 and CDR2 from the germline V gene are SGHTA and FQGNSA. The CDR3 is CASSLAPQRATNEKLFF. CDR3 nucleotides: TGTGCCAGCAGCTTAGCCCCGCAGAGGGCAACTAATGAAAAACTGTTTTTT.

The chain links TRBV5-1 to TRBJ2-1; TRBD2 is a possible D gene (6 bases). Germline-derived CDR1 and CDR2 are SGHRS and YFSETQ. The CDR3 has 16 residues. V was cut by 0 bases and J by 7 bases, with 17 bases left in between. DNA for the CDR3: TGCGCCAGCAGCTTGGCCATAGGACTATATGAGAATGAGCAGTTCTTC. Its protein product is CASSLAIGLYENEQFF.

Comments on this clonotype: A much larger clone lies one base from this, so it may be a read error. The J gene is TRBJ2-1, the V gene TRBV4-2, with D maybe TRBD2 (7 bases). Germline loops: CDR1 LGHNA, CDR2 YNFKEQ. The CDR3 consists of 14 residues. CDR3 bases: TGTGCCAACAGCCAAGCGGGACACGTTAATGAGCAGTTCTTC. Its protein product is CANSQAGHVNEQFF.

This clonotype was seen a handful of times. The chain uses TRBV20-1 and TRBJ2-2; 9 nucleotides match TRBD1. CDR3 length: 14 residues. Germline V CDR1 and CDR2: DFQATT, SNEGSKA (reference sequence). The junction had 7 bases not matched to a gene; V was cut back by 3 bases and J by 8 bases. The DNA for the CDR3 is TGCAGTGCTAGCCCCCCGACAGGGGGGGGGGAGCTGTTTTTT. This encodes CSASPPTGGGELFF.

This clonotype was observed many times. V is TRBV20-1 and J is TRBJ1-1; D gene unclear. The germline V gene encodes CDR1 DFQATT and CDR2 SNEGSKA (reference sequence). Trimming removed 3 bases at V and 1 base at J, with 9 bases between. CDR3 length: 13 residues. CDR3 in amino acids: CSASGRWNTEAFF. The CDR3 DNA reads TGCAGTGCTAGCGGCAGATGGAACACTGAAGCTTTCTTT.

The table lists this clonotype with many counts. This sequence joins TRBV12-3 or TRBV12-4 and TRBJ2-5; D may match TRBD1 or TRBD2 (5 bases each). CDR3 length: 11 amino acids. The V end was cut by 5 bases, the J end by 9 bases, with 10 bases between. The CDR3 reads CASSPGLAQYF. The DNA for the CDR3 is TGTGCCAGCAGTCCGGGGCTTGCCCAGTACTTC.

Only a few counts were recorded for this clonotype. V gene TRBV29-1 combines with J gene TRBJ2-3; 8 bases are a match to TRBD2. Germline V gene data show CDR1 as SQVTM and CDR2 as ANQGSEA. This CDR3 comprises 12 residues. J gave up 2 bases and V 6 bases, and 1 base lay outside the gene matches. CDR3 protein: CSVLAATDTQYF. CDR3 bases: TGCAGCGTACTAGCGGCCACAGATACGCAGTATTTT.

This clonotype was detected only a few times. The chain employs TRBV7-2 and TRBJ2-6; possibly TRBD1 or TRBD2 for D (5 bases each). Germline V gives CDR1 SGHTA, CDR2 FQGNSA. The CDR3 consists of 15 residues. The germline V and J ends were trimmed by 7 bases and 1 base, with 11 bases remaining between them. This CDR3 reads CASTRWGSGANVLTF. Here the CDR3 DNA reads TGTGCCAGCACGCGGTGGGGGTCTGGGGCCAACGTCCTGACTTTC.

The rearrangement uses TRBV9 and TRBJ2-4, with D tentatively TRBD1 (5 bases). The germline V and J ends were trimmed by 0 bases and 0 bases, with 10 bases remaining between them. This CDR3 is 16 amino acids long. Germline V gene lookup returns CDR1 SGDLS and CDR2 YYNGEE. CDR3: CASSVAKGLAKNIQYF. Written as DNA, the CDR3 is TGTGCCAGCAGCGTAGCCAAGGGGCTAGCCAAAAACATTCAGTACTTC.

The J gene is TRBJ1-1, the V gene TRBV7-2; no firm D call. Germline loops: CDR1 SGHTA, CDR2 FQGNSA. This CDR3 has 13 amino acids. The germline V and J ends were trimmed by 5 bases and 1 base, with 8 bases remaining between them. This CDR3 reads CASSEVGNTEAFF. The CDR3 region has the DNA TGTGCCAGCAGCGAAGTGGGGAACACTGAAGCTTTCTTT.

The V call is TRBV7-9, the J call TRBJ1-5, with a tentative D call TRBD1 (5 bases). Germline V lookup: CDR1 SEHNR, CDR2 FQNEAQ (reference sequence). The CDR3 sequence is 14 residues long. Trimming cost V 3 bases and J 2 bases, with 8 bases left between them. CDR3 coding DNA: TGTGCCAGCAGCTTTTGGGGCCGCAATCAGCCCCAGCATTTT. As protein: CASSFWGRNQPQHF.

This CDR3 reads CASSGGRSETQYF. The CDR3, as DNA: TGTGCCAGCAGTGGGGGACGGTCGGAGACCCAGTACTTC. This chain links TRBV28 with TRBJ2-5, with D possibly being TRBD1 or TRBD2 (5 bases each). The germline V and J ends were trimmed by 5 bases and 5 bases, with 12 bases remaining between them. Germline assignment: CDR1 MDHEN and CDR2 SYDVKM. The CDR3 sequence is 13 residues long.

The chain recombines TRBV4-1 with TRBJ2-1; no reliable D call. Germline CDR1 reads MGHRA; CDR2 reads YSYEKL. The CDR3 has 12 amino acids. V lost 1 base and J lost 8, with 6 bases in between. CDR3 DNA sequence: TGCGCCAGCAGCCAAGGACGGTATGAGCAGTTCTTC. It encodes CASSQGRYEQFF.

This clonotype was observed a handful of times. The chain has TRBV4-3 and TRBJ1-2; TRBD1 agrees at 8 bases. Trimming removed 2 bases from V and 5 bases from J; junction bases left unmatched: 7. The CDR3 contains 15 residues. Germline V lookup: CDR1 LGHNA, CDR2 YSLEER. In nucleotides, the CDR3 is TGCGCCAGCAGCCAAACACGACAGGGGTTATATGGCTACACCTTC. Translating it yields CASSQTRQGLYGYTF.

This clonotype was counted only a few times. The chain combines TRBV5-4 with TRBJ2-1; no clear D. The germline V gene has CDR1 SGHNT and CDR2 YYREEE (reference sequence). Trimming removed 3 bases at V and 4 bases at J, with 8 bases between. The CDR3 consists of 13 residues. In nucleotides, the CDR3 is TGTGCCAGCAGCTCTGCCCCTTACAATGAGCAGTTCTTC. Its translation: CASSSAPYNEQFF.

This clonotype was recorded many times. The CDR3 is CASSSPAVSNGYTF. The CDR3 region has the DNA TGTGCCAGCAGTTCCCCCGCCGTTTCCAATGGCTACACCTTC. V gene TRBV28 combines with J gene TRBJ1-2; D call uncertain. The CDR3 contains 14 residues. Germline assignment: CDR1 MDHEN and CDR2 SYDVKM. V lost 4 bases and J 6 bases, leaving 15 bases between the germline ends.

This clonotype was seen more than once but under ten times. The chain carries TRBV2 and TRBJ1-2; weak D call: TRBD1 (6 bases). The CDR3 sequence is 14 residues long. The germline V gene encodes CDR1 SNHLY and CDR2 FYNNEI. V lost 7 bases and J lost 4, with 16 bases in between. Written as DNA, the CDR3 is TGTGCCAGCATCCGGGGGCTACCGTCCTATGGCTACACCTTC. This codes for CASIRGLPSYGYTF.

In nucleotides, the CDR3 is TGTGCCAGCAGCTTAGCCCCAGGACAGGGGGGTCAGCATTTT. Protein sequence: CASSLAPGQGGQHF. This chain joins TRBV7-9 and TRBJ1-5; 10 bases are a match to TRBD1. Trimming cost V 0 bases and J 13 bases; bases outside gene matches: 6. There are 14 residues in the CDR3. Germline V gene data show CDR1 as SEHNR and CDR2 as FQNEAQ (reference sequence).

This chain joins TRBV5-1 and TRBJ2-1, with 8 positions matching TRBD1. Germline V gene data show CDR1 as SGHRS and CDR2 as YFSETQ. This CDR3 is built from 14 residues. The trim removed 4 bases at V and 6 bases at J, leaving 6 bases unmatched. CDR3 amino acids: CASSIQGAGNEQFF. The CDR3 region has the DNA TGCGCCAGCAGCATCCAGGGGGCTGGCAATGAGCAGTTCTTC.

V and J are TRBV28 and TRBJ2-2; no firm D call. CDR1 MDHEN and CDR2 SYDVKM come from the germline V gene. The length of the CDR3 is 13 residues. V lost 6 bases and J lost 1, with 6 bases in between. This chain's CDR3 is CASRDLNTGELFF. In DNA form, the CDR3 reads TGTGCCAGCAGGGACCTGAACACCGGGGAGCTGTTTTTT.

In its sample, this clonotype was seen many times. The chain employs TRBV12-3 or TRBV12-4 and TRBJ2-7, with 10 bases that match TRBD1. Germline trimming cut 3 bases from V and 6 bases from J; bases unmatched to any gene: 5. CDR3 length: 14 amino acids. CDR3 bases: TGTGCCAGCAGTTTGCGACAGGGGGCAGGCGAGCAGTACTTC. It translates to CASSLRQGAGEQYF.

The V call is TRBV6-1, the J call TRBJ2-5, with D possibly being TRBD1 (6 bases). Germline CDR1 and CDR2: MNHNS and SASEGT. CDR3 length equals 14 residues. Trimming shortened V by 6 bases and J by 5 bases, and 16 bases separated the two germline ends. This chain's CDR3 is CASSLGHGFETQYF. The CDR3 DNA follows: TGTGCCAGCAGCCTGGGACACGGTTTCGAGACCCAGTACTTC.

This clonotype was detected only a few times. The chain couples TRBV30 to TRBJ2-3, with a weak D call TRBD2 (5 bases). V was pared by 5 bases and J by 3 bases, with 15 bases between. The CDR3 is made up of 14 amino acids. Germline V gives CDR1 GTSNPN, CDR2 SVGIG (reference sequence). The CDR3, as DNA: TGTGCCTGGGCCCGGAACCGGGGAACAGATACGCAGTATTTT. Its protein is CAWARNRGTDTQYF.